The rows below give T cell receptor beta chains drawn from one sample of a study of blood T cell repertoires in COVID-19. Only in-frame clones appear in the TCRdb table, and some are missing; sequencing was by immunoSEQ multiplex PCR. The table records 300,000 to 450,000 clones, roughly nine tenths of them present only once. Sequenced sample: peripheral blood. These receptor sequences come from a woman in her 30s with COVID-19, enrolled during active disease. The CDR3 runs from the conserved cysteine through the conserved F or W. Fields, in order: J gene, clone size, V gene, D gene, CDR3 protein, CDR3 DNA. The D gene is left open where the match is weak. Some rows mark clone size as missing; the rest say once, few, many or name a class of expanded clone.

>TRBJ1-3|once|TRBV10-3|NA
CATPPRYDSGNTIYF
TGTGCCACCCCCCCGCGATATGACTCTGGAAACACCATATATTTT
>TRBJ1-2|NA|TRBV19|TRBD1
CASNHGTGVLNYGYTF
TGTGCCAGTAATCATGGGACAGGTGTTCTTAACTATGGCTACACCTTC
>TRBJ2-2|NA|TRBV7-9|NA
CASRDRRGLSNTGELFF
TGTGCCAGCAGGGATCGACGGGGTCTCTCCAACACCGGGGAGCTGTTTTTT
>TRBJ2-5|NA|TRBV7-2|TRBD2
CASSLASGSAGKTQYF
TGTGCCAGCAGCTTAGCTAGCGGGAGCGCGGGGAAGACCCAGTACTTC
>TRBJ2-7|NA|TRBV6-2/TRBV6-3|NA
CASSYPPAERFYEQYF
TGTGCCAGCAGTTACCCTCCAGCGGAAAGATTCTACGAGCAGTACTTC
>TRBJ2-2|NA|TRBV5-4|TRBD2
CASSWGLAGGTGELFF
TGTGCCAGCAGCTGGGGATTAGCGGGGGGCACCGGGGAGCTGTTTTTT
>TRBJ1-3|NA|TRBV12-3/TRBV12-4|NA
CASSFSNTIYF
TGTGCCAGCAGTTTCTCGAACACCATATATTTT
>TRBJ1-1|NA|TRBV14|TRBD1
CASSPIPGQIGNTEAFF
TGTGCCAGCAGCCCCATTCCGGGACAGATAGGGAACACTGAAGCTTTCTTT
>TRBJ2-2|NA|TRBV9|TRBD2
CASSAGTSGSFTGELFF
TGTGCCAGCAGCGCCGGGACTAGCGGGAGTTTCACCGGGGAGCTGTTTTTT
>TRBJ1-2|NA|TRBV12-5|TRBD1
CASGNLPGQEYGYTF
TGTGCTAGTGGTAATCTACCGGGACAGGAATATGGCTACACCTTC
>TRBJ2-2|NA|TRBV18|NA
CASSTGNTGELFF
TGTGCCAGCTCAACAGGGAACACCGGGGAGCTGTTTTTT
>TRBJ2-3|few|TRBV9|NA
CASSVVGAGRTDTQYF
TGTGCCAGCAGCGTAGTAGGGGCGGGGCGCACAGATACGCAGTATTTT
>TRBJ1-1|NA|TRBV27|NA
CASSLRNTEAFF
TGTGCCAGCAGTTTACGGAACACTGAAGCTTTCTTT
>TRBJ2-1|NA|TRBV6-5|TRBD2
CATLGGGSEFF
TGTGCCACCCTGGGGGGAGGGAGTGAGTTCTTC
>TRBJ1-6|NA|TRBV7-2|NA
CASSSDWDSPLHF
TGTGCCAGCAGCTCCGACTGGGATTCACCCCTCCACTTT
>TRBJ2-7|NA|TRBV5-1|NA
CASSLGIQGQGEQYF
TGCGCCAGCAGCTTGGGAATCCAGGGGCAAGGCGAGCAGTACTTC
>TRBJ2-2|NA|TRBV20-1|NA
CSAKGTGELFF
TGCAGTGCCAAGGGGACCGGGGAGCTGTTTTTT
>TRBJ2-3|NA|TRBV10-3|NA
CAIRPGVALRTDTQYF
TGTGCCATCAGGCCGGGGGTGGCCCTAAGGACAGATACGCAGTATTTT
>TRBJ2-2|NA|TRBV6-2/TRBV6-3|NA
CASSPFLGPGGGELFF
TGTGCCAGCAGCCCCTTTCTAGGTCCGGGTGGCGGGGAGCTGTTTTTT
>TRBJ2-5|NA|TRBV4-1|TRBD2
CASSHLGTRQETQYF
TGCGCCAGCAGCCACCTCGGGACTAGACAAGAGACCCAGTACTTC
>TRBJ1-2|NA|TRBV28|NA
CASSQTGYGYTF
TGTGCCAGCAGTCAAACAGGGTATGGCTACACCTTC
>TRBJ2-5|once|TRBV11-3|TRBD2
CASSTAGGRMETQYF
TGTGCCAGCAGCACGGCGGGAGGGAGGATGGAGACCCAGTACTTC
>TRBJ1-3|NA|TRBV6-5|NA
CASSSRALGNTIYF
TGTGCCAGCAGTTCGCGGGCGCTTGGAAACACCATATATTTT
>TRBJ2-1|NA|TRBV5-1|TRBD1
CASSLGTGNNEQFF
TGCGCCAGCAGCTTGGGGACAGGGAACAATGAGCAGTTCTTC
>TRBJ2-5|NA|TRBV20-1|NA
CSARASETQYF
TGCAGTGCTAGAGCTAGCGAGACCCAGTACTTC
>TRBJ2-3|NA|TRBV29-1|NA
CSVGSGHGSDTQYF
TGCAGCGTTGGGTCGGGTCACGGATCAGATACGCAGTATTTT
>TRBJ1-1|once|TRBV7-9|NA
CASSLQGLNTEAFF
TGTGCCAGCAGCTTGCAGGGTCTGAACACTGAAGCTTTCTTT
>TRBJ1-4|NA|TRBV5-1|TRBD1
CASSLRQGGTNEKLFF
TGCGCCAGCAGCTTGAGGCAGGGGGGAACTAATGAAAAACTGTTTTTT
>TRBJ2-1|NA|TRBV5-5|NA
CASSLWARSYNEQFF
TGTGCCAGCAGCTTGTGGGCCCGCTCCTACAATGAGCAGTTCTTC
>TRBJ1-1|NA|TRBV27|TRBD1
CASSLRDRGRTEAFF
TGTGCCAGCAGTTTGAGGGACAGGGGTCGCACTGAAGCTTTCTTT